These 10 T cell receptor beta chains came from one sample sequenced in a study of technical replicates of blood from a handful of donors. Some clones are missing from TCRdb's copy, which holds only in-frame ones; the method was immunoSEQ multiplex PCR. The sample records approximately 79,000 clones, 97% being singletons. The material sequenced was T cells isolated from PBMCs. The source is a human donor in good health.

The rearrangement links TRBV28 to TRBJ2-7, with D tentatively TRBD1 (6 bases). Germline assignment: CDR1 MDHEN and CDR2 SYDVKM. This CDR3 spans 12 amino acids. Trimming cost V 6 bases and J 4 bases, with 10 bases left between them. The CDR3 coding sequence is TGTGCCAGCAGGAGGGGGTCGTACGAGCAGTACTTC. It is translated as CASRRGSYEQYF.

The J gene is TRBJ2-2, the V gene TRBV19; 12 nucleotides agree with TRBD2. This CDR3 comprises 16 residues. The junction had 7 bases not matched to a gene; V was cut back by 8 bases and J by 3 bases. Germline CDR1 LNHDA, CDR2 SQIVND (reference sequence). This CDR3 is CASGGTSGLYTGELFF. CDR3 DNA: TGTGCCAGTGGAGGGACTAGCGGGCTTTACACCGGGGAGCTGTTTTTT. Based on the CDR3 plus reference TRBV19 and TRBJ2-2, the full variable domain is DGGITQSPKYLFRKEGQNVTLSCEQNLNHDAMYWYRQDPGQGLRLIYYSQIVNDFQKGDIAEGYSVSREKKESFPLTVTSAQKNPTAFYLCASGGTSGLYTGELFFGEGSRLTVL.

The chain combines TRBV5-1 with TRBJ2-5, with a weak D call TRBD2 (5 bases). The CDR3 totals 14 residues. V lost 4 bases, J lost 5 bases, and 15 bases lay in between. CDR1 and CDR2 from the germline V gene are SGHRS and YFSETQ. The chain's CDR3 is CASSPASSYETQYF. The CDR3 nucleotides are TGCGCCAGCAGCCCCGCGTCTAGCTACGAGACCCAGTACTTC.

This rearrangement joins TRBV27 to TRBJ1-2, with D unresolved. V shed 2 bases and J shed 7 bases, with 17 bases lying between them. From germline, CDR1 is MNHEY and CDR2 SMNVEV (reference sequence). The CDR3 runs 15 residues. The CDR3: CASSLISPPTGGYTF. CDR3 nucleotide sequence: TGTGCCAGCAGTTTAATATCCCCGCCCACCGGTGGCTACACCTTC.

This chain uses TRBV18 with TRBJ2-7; the match to TRBD2 covers 8 bases. This CDR3 comprises 12 residues. V trimming: 5 bases; J trimming: 6 bases; junction bases outside the gene matches: 3. Germline V gene sequence: CDR1 KGHSH, CDR2 LQKENI. This CDR3 is CASSGTSGEQYF. CDR3 bases: TGTGCCAGCTCAGGGACTAGTGGCGAGCAGTACTTC.

Only one count was recorded for this clone. The chain uses TRBV27 and TRBJ1-2, with D possibly TRBD1 on 6 matching bases. Trimming shortened V by 5 bases and J by 8 bases, and 18 bases separated the two germline ends. Germline loops: CDR1 MNHEY, CDR2 SMNVEV (reference sequence). CDR3 length equals 14 residues. CDR3 nucleotides: TGTGCCAGCAGTCCAGACCAGGGAAGGGGGGGCTACACCTTC. Translated, it gives CASSPDQGRGGYTF.

This sequence joins TRBV11-3 and TRBJ2-7; D is uncertain. This CDR3 has 12 amino acids. Deletions cut 0 bases from V and 7 bases from J, with 7 bases between. Germline values: CDR1 SGHNT, CDR2 YENEEA. CDR3 coding DNA: TGTGCCAGCAGCTTAGATCTCCCTGAGCAGTACTTC. This sequence encodes CASSLDLPEQYF.

The chain couples TRBV27 to TRBJ1-2; the D is unclear. This CDR3 has 14 amino acids. Trimming stripped 3 bases from V and 6 bases from J, with 14 bases between. The germline V gene has CDR1 MNHEY and CDR2 SMNVEV (reference sequence). The CDR3 loop is CASSFRGGMDGYTF. CDR3 bases: TGTGCCAGCAGTTTCCGGGGAGGGATGGATGGCTACACCTTC.

This chain joins TRBV5-1 and TRBJ2-7, with 7 bases fitting TRBD1. This CDR3 comprises 14 residues. Per germline, CDR1 SGHRS and CDR2 YFSETQ. After removal of 0 bases from V and 3 bases from J, the junction contained 3 bases not matched to a gene. The CDR3 nucleotides read TGCGCCAGCAGCTTGGCCGACAGGGACTACGAGCAGTACTTC. This encodes CASSLADRDYEQYF.

The chain joins TRBV2 to TRBJ2-1; 8 positions agree with TRBD2. CDR1 and CDR2 (germline): SNHLY, FYNNEI. V dropped 2 bases and J dropped 0; count of bases not matched to a gene: 9. This CDR3 is 18 amino acids long. This CDR3 is CASSEPLAATASYNEQFF. The CDR3 DNA follows: TGTGCCAGCAGTGAACCACTAGCGGCCACCGCCTCCTACAATGAGCAGTTCTTC.